This T cell receptor (beta chain) is from a study of post-analysis software for immune sequencing data. At the level of the study: The disease courses covered relapsing-remitting, secondary progressive and progressive-relapsing multiple sclerosis. Study results and limitations: Normalized Chao1 diversity was significantly lower in multiple sclerosis patients than in controls. Patients used about 5 TRBV segments, including TRBV5-6, TRBV5-1 and TRBV20-1, more often than controls. By F measure, strong co-clustering occurred among samples prepared in the same batch.

V lost 2 bases to trimming and J lost 3 bases; unmatched junction nucleotides: 12. Per germline, CDR1 ENHRY and CDR2 SYGVKD. The CDR3 is 17 residues long. Carried by the TCR beta cDNA libraries were unique molecular identifiers. There were about 1 to 10 million T cells, and about half a million cDNA molecules came from them. From the PCR reads, TCRdb called clonotypes with MiXCR, one entry per CDR3 protein. In the table there are around 400,000 distinct CDR3 sequences, more than 30% of which are singletons. A word on this clonotype: What it binds is not known.

The receptor's source is a girl aged 2 to 10 with multiple sclerosis. This rearrangement joins TRBV10-3 to TRBJ2-7, with 8 bases lining up with TRBD2. Sequencing was carried out using blood. The CDR3 bases are TGTGCCATCAGTGAGAAAGCGGGAGAATCCCAGGTCTACGAGCAGTACTTC. It translates to CAISEKAGESQVYEQYF.